Reported below is one TCR beta chain. The target antigen is unknown. Germline V gene lookup returns CDR1 MNHNS and CDR2 SASEGT. Trimming pared 2 bases from V and 11 bases from J, leaving 12 bases between. CDR3 size: 12 residues. Since all of the isolated RNA was reverse transcribed, expressed TCRB transcripts were what got sequenced. Repertoires were generated with immunoSEQ multiplex PCR, while TCRdb's copy carries only in-frame clones and drops some. The sample lists 130,000 to 150,000 clones; about 44% were seen once. This entry belongs to a study of beta chain features in type 1 diabetes. General study findings and limits: For patients, the naive, central memory and Treg TCRB repertoires appeared more alike than for healthy donors. High TCR expression in some cells could lead to their over-representation in cDNA sequencing. Moderate but significant shortening of TCRB CDR3s was recorded in all four CD4+ subsets from Type 1 diabetes patients.

The sequencing sample was made of Tregs from blood. The clonotype originates from a man between 18 and 35 years old in good health. The chain couples TRBV6-1 to TRBJ1-1, with D perhaps matching TRBD1 (5 bases). Here the CDR3 DNA reads TGTGCCAGCAGTGAAACGGGGGGTCCGGCTTTCTTT. Protein product: CASSETGGPAFF.